This T cell receptor (beta chain) was recovered during a study of spatial heterogeneity in lung cancer. Study background: Alpha-chain sequences were detected in numbers that were consistently lower than beta-chain sequences. More than 8.5 raw reads, on average, carried each unique TCR and UMI combination.

The time point is: sample taken at primary tumor resection. Unsorted samples of tumor, nontumor lung or frozen PBMC had their whole RNA sequenced. TCR cDNA molecules each had a unique molecular identifier. TCRdb reprocessed the 5' RACE reads with MiXCR, giving one entry per CDR3 protein. This sample has about 17,000 distinct CDR3 sequences; about 20% occur once, and the top ten carry about 20%. Regarding the study as a whole: Compared with follow-up, resection was when ubiquitous expanded tumor TCRs appeared in blood more.

Judged by abundance, this clonotype is medium-sized. Antigen: not known. This CDR3 has 16 amino acids. CDR1 is LGHNA and CDR2 is YSLEER in the germline V gene. V shed 4 bases and J shed 0 bases, with 13 bases lying between them. Here the sequenced sample was PBMCs, taken at surgery. This clonotype was sampled from a female donor with early-stage non-small cell lung cancer. The chain links TRBV4-3 to TRBJ2-1; D is unclear. In nucleotides, the CDR3 is TGCGCCAGCAGCCGAGCTCGCTCCAGCTCCTACAATGAGCAGTTCTTC. Translated, it gives CASSRARSSSYNEQFF.